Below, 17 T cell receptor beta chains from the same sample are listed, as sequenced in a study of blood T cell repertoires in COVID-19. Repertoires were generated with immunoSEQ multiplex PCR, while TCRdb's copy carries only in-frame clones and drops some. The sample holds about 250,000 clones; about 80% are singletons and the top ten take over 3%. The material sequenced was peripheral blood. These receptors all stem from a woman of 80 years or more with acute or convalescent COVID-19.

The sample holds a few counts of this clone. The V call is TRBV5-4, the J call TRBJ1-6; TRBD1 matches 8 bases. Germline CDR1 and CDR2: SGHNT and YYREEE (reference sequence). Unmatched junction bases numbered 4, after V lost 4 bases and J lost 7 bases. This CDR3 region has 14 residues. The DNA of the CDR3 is TGTGCCAGCAGCCGACAGGGGATAAATTCACCCCTCCACTTT. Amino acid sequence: CASSRQGINSPLHF. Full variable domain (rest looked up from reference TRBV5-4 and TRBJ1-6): ETGVTQSPTHLIKTRGQQVTLRCSSQSGHNTVSWYQQALGQGPQFIFQYYREEENGRGNFPPRFSGLQFPNYSSELNVNALELDDSALYLCASSRQGINSPLHFGNGTRLTVT.

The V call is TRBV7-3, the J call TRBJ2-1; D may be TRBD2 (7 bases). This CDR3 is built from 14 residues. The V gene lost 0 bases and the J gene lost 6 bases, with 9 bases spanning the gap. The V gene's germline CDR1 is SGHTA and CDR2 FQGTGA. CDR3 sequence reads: CASSLTGGPNEQFF. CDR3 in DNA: TGTGCCAGCAGCTTAACGGGGGGGCCCAATGAGCAGTTCTTC. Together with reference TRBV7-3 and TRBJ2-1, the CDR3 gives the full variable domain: GAGVSQTPSNKVTEKGKYVELRCDPISGHTALYWYRQSLGQGPEFLIYFQGTGAADDSGLPNDRFFAVRPEGSVSTLKIQRTERGDSAVYLCASSLTGGPNEQFFGPGTRLTVL.

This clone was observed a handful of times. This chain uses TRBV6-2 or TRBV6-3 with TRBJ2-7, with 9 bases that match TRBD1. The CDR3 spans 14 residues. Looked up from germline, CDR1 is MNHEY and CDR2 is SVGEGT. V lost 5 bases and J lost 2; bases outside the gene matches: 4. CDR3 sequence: CASSEGQGAYEQYF. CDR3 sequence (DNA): TGTGCCAGCAGTGAGGGACAGGGAGCCTACGAGCAGTACTTC.

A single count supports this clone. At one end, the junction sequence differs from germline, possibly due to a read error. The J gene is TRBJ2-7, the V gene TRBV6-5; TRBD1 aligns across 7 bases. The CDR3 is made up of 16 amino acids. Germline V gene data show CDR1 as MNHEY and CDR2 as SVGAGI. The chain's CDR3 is CASSNSWTGPTYEQYF. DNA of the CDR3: TGTGCCAGCAGTAACTCCTGGACAGGTCCCACCTACGAGCAGTACTTC.

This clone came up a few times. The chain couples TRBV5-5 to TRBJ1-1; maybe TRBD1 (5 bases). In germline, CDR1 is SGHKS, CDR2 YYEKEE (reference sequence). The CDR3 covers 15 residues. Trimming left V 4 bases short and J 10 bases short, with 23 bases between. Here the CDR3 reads CASSESGQPSKRAFF. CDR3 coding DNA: TGTGCCAGCAGCGAATCAGGACAACCCTCTAAGAGAGCTTTCTTT.

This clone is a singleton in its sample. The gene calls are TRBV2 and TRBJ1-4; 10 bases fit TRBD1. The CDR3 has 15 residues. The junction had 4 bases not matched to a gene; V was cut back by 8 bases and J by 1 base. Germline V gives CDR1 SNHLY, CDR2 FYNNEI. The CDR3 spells CASGGQGITNEKLFF. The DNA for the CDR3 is TGTGCCAGCGGGGGACAGGGGATAACTAATGAAAAACTGTTTTTT.

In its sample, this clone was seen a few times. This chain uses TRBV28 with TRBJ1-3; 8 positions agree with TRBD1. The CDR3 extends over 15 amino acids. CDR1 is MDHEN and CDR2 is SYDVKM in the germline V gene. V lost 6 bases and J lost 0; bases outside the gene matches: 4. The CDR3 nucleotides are TGTGCCAGCAGGGAGGACAGGGTCTCTGGAAACACCATATATTTT. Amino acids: CASREDRVSGNTIYF.

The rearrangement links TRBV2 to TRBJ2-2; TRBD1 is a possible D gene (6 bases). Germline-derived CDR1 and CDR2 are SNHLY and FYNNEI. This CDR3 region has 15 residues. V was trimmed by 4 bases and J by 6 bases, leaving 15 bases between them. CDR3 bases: TGTGCCAGCAGTGCCGAGGGCAGGGGATCCGGGGAGCTGTTTTTT. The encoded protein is CASSAEGRGSGELFF.

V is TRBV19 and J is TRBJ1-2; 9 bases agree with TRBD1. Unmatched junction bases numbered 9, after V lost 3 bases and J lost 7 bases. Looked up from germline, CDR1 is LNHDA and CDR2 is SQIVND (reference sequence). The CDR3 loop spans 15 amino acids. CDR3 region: CASSMHRGQSVGYTF. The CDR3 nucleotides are TGTGCCAGTAGTATGCACAGGGGGCAAAGTGTTGGCTACACCTTC.

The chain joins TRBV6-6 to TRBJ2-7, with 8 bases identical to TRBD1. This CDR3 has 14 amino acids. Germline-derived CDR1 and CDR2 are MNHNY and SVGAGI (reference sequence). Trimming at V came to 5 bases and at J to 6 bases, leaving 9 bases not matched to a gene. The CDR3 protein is CASSPQGAGGEQYF. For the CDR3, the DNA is TGTGCCAGCAGTCCGCAGGGGGCCGGGGGCGAGCAGTACTTC.

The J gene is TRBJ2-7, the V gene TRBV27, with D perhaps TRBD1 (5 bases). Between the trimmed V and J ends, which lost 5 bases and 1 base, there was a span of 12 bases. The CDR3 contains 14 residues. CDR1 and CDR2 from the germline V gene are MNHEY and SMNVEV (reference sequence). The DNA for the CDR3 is TGTGCCAGCAGTACAAACAGGTTATCCTACGAGCAGTACTTC. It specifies CASSTNRLSYEQYF.

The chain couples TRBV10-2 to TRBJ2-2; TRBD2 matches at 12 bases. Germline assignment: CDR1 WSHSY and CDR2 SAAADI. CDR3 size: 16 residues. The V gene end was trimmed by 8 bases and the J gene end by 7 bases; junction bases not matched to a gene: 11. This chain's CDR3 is CASGSPGLAGHGELFF. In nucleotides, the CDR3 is TGCGCCAGCGGGAGTCCGGGACTAGCGGGCCACGGGGAGCTGTTTTTT.

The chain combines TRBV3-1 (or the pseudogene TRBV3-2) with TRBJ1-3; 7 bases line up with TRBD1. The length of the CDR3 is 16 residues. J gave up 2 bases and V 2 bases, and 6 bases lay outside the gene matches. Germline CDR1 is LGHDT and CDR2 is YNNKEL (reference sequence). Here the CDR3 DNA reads TGTGCCAGCAGCCAACCTACAGGGGTTGCTGGAAACACCATATATTTT. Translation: CASSQPTGVAGNTIYF.

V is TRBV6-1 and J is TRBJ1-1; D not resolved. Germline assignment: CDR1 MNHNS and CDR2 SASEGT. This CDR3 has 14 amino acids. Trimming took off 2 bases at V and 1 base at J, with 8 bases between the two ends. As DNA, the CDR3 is TGTGCCAGCAGTGAAAAGAGGTGGAACACTGAAGCTTTCTTT. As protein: CASSEKRWNTEAFF.

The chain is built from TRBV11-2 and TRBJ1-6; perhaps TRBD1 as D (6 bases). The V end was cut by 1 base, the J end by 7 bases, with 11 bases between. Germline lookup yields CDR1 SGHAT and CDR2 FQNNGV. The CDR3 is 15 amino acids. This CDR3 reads CASSLVAGANSPLHF. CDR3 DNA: TGTGCCAGCAGCTTAGTCGCAGGGGCCAATTCACCCCTCCACTTT.

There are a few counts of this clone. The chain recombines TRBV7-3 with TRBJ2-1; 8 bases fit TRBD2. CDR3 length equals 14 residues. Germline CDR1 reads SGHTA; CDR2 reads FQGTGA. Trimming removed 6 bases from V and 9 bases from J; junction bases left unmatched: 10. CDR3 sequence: CASRLGTSSGEQFF. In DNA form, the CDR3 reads TGTGCCAGCAGGCTCGGGACTAGTAGCGGTGAGCAGTTCTTC. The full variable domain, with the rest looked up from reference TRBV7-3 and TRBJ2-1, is GAGVSQTPSNKVTEKGKYVELRCDPISGHTALYWYRQSLGQGPEFLIYFQGTGAADDSGLPNDRFFAVRPEGSVSTLKIQRTERGDSAVYLCASRLGTSSGEQFFGPGTRLTVL.

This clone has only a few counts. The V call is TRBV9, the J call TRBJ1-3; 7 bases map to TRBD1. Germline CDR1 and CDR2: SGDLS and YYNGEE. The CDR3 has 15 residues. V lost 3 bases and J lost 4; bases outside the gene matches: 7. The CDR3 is CASSANRGGGNTIYF. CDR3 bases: TGTGCCAGCAGCGCGAACAGGGGTGGAGGAAACACCATATATTTT.